This T cell receptor (beta chain) was found in a study of shared T cell receptors in the human thymus. Measured with immunoSEQ multiplex PCR; TCRdb has only the in-frame clones, and not every one. This table holds about 710,000 clones, about 89% found once. The V segment lost 6 bases and the J segment 0 bases; nucleotides outside the gene matches: 10. This CDR3 has 18 residues. Per germline, CDR1 LNHDA and CDR2 SQIVND (reference sequence). These data are also associated with another study on human thymus T cells.

The chain employs TRBV19 and TRBJ2-3; 12 bases match TRBD2. The receptor comes from a boy in the first two years of life with a congenital heart defect. The sequenced material came from thymocytes. CDR3 DNA: TGTGCCAGTAGACTGACCCGACTAGCGGGGGACAGCACAGATACGCAGTATTTT. It is translated as CASRLTRLAGDSTDTQYF.